The 13 T cell receptor beta chains listed next were all sequenced from one sample in a study of blood T cell repertoires in COVID-19. Sequencing used immunoSEQ multiplex PCR; TCRdb keeps in-frame clones, though not all of them. The data show tens of thousands of clones, 65% to 90% seen once. The sample was peripheral blood. The receptors were sampled from a human donor in a cohort sampled during active COVID-19.

V gene TRBV30 combines with J gene TRBJ1-4, with a tentative D call TRBD1 (5 bases). The CDR3 length is 13 residues. V lost 0 bases and J lost 8, with 10 bases in between. Germline assignment: CDR1 GTSNPN and CDR2 SVGIG (reference sequence). The CDR3 loop reads CAWSVARGEKLFF. The CDR3 region has the DNA TGTGCCTGGAGTGTGGCACGGGGGGAAAAACTGTTTTTT.

This clone was seen just once. The chain carries TRBV10-3 and TRBJ2-5, with D tentatively TRBD2 (6 bases). The CDR3 is made up of 16 amino acids. Trimming removed 6 bases at V and 5 bases at J, with 22 bases between. Looked up from germline, CDR1 is ENHRY and CDR2 is SYGVKD. The DNA for the CDR3 is TGTGCCATCAGGGCCGACGTAAGCGGAGGGCAGGAGACCCAGTACTTC. As protein: CAIRADVSGGQETQYF.

The chain links TRBV6-4 to TRBJ2-1; TRBD2 is a possible D gene (6 bases). This CDR3 comprises 17 residues. The germline gives CDR1 MRHNA, CDR2 SNTAGT. V was shortened by 5 bases and J by 0 bases, with 17 bases between the two germline ends. In DNA form, the CDR3 reads TGTGCCAGCAGTCCATCAGGGCGGGGTTCCTCCTACAATGAGCAGTTCTTC. It codes for CASSPSGRGSSYNEQFF.

The V gene is TRBV5-4, the J gene TRBJ1-5; D unclear. Trimming took off 2 bases at V and 0 bases at J, with 12 bases between the two ends. CDR3 length: 16 residues. Germline CDR1 SGHNT, CDR2 YYREEE (reference sequence). The CDR3 nucleotides read TGTGCCAGCAGCTTAGGAGGGCCGGATAGCAATCAGCCCCAGCATTTT. It codes for CASSLGGPDSNQPQHF.

The CDR3 loop is CASSAPRGGELFF. CDR3 in DNA: TGTGCCAGCAGTGCACCTAGGGGAGGGGAGCTGTTTTTT. V usage is TRBV25-1 and J usage is TRBJ2-2; possibly TRBD1 for D (5 bases). V gave up 4 bases and J gave up 8 bases, with 11 bases separating them. CDR1 is MGHDK and CDR2 is SYGVNS in the germline V gene. This CDR3 has 13 residues.

V is TRBV29-1 and J is TRBJ2-1; TRBD2 agrees at 9 bases. This CDR3 spans 15 amino acids. Germline V gives CDR1 SQVTM, CDR2 ANQGSEA. V was pared by 1 base and J by 9 bases, with 10 bases of the junction left unmatched. The CDR3: CSVEVGGRAVGEQFF. CDR3 sequence (DNA): TGCAGCGTTGAAGTAGGCGGGAGGGCCGTGGGTGAGCAGTTCTTC.

The chain has TRBV15 and TRBJ2-3; D gene uncertain. The CDR3 has 14 amino acids. Germline CDR1 is LNHNV and CDR2 is YYDKDF (reference sequence). Trimming took 0 bases from V and 3 from J, leaving 7 bases between them. This chain's CDR3 is CATSRDPPTDTQYF. The DNA of the CDR3 is TGTGCCACCAGCAGAGATCCCCCTACAGATACGCAGTATTTT.

This clone has a single count. The V gene is TRBV4-3, the J gene TRBJ2-1; 8 bases are shared with TRBD2. The CDR3 totals 15 residues. Germline V CDR1 and CDR2: LGHNA, YSLEER. J lost 9 bases, V lost 5 bases, and 12 bases had no gene match. The CDR3: CASSSLAVGLGEQFF. For the CDR3, the DNA is TGCGCCAGCAGCTCACTAGCGGTGGGTCTGGGTGAGCAGTTCTTC.

This clone was recorded only once. The V and J genes are TRBV5-1 and TRBJ2-2, with TRBD2 matching over 7 bases. CDR1 and CDR2 from the germline V gene are SGHRS and YFSETQ. The V gene end was trimmed by 1 base and the J gene end by 0 bases; junction bases not matched to a gene: 9. This CDR3 is 18 amino acids long. CDR3 loop: CASSLQGIAGANTGELFF. The CDR3 DNA follows: TGCGCCAGCAGCTTGCAAGGGATCGCGGGAGCGAACACCGGGGAGCTGTTTTTT. Full variable domain (rest looked up from reference TRBV5-1 and TRBJ2-2): KAGVTQTPRYLIKTRGQQVTLSCSPISGHRSVSWYQQTPGQGLQFLFEYFSETQRNKGNFPGRFSGRQFSNSRSEMNVSTLELGDSALYLCASSLQGIAGANTGELFFGEGSRLTVL.

The chain couples TRBV28 to TRBJ1-2; D gene uncertain. Germline V CDR1 and CDR2: MDHEN, SYDVKM. The CDR3 is made up of 15 amino acids. V gave up 6 bases and J gave up 4 bases, with 18 bases separating them. The CDR3 region is CASSLIADRSYGYTF. CDR3 nucleotides: TGTGCCAGCAGCCTTATAGCCGACCGCAGCTATGGCTACACCTTC.

J is TRBJ2-1 and V is TRBV9; 9 positions match TRBD2. CDR1 and CDR2 (germline): SGDLS, YYNGEE. The V and J ends lost 0 bases and 6 bases, in that order; junction bases with no gene match: 13. The CDR3 contains 18 residues. CDR3 coding DNA: TGTGCCAGCAGCGTAGCCCTCTCATCAGCGGGAGGCCCCAATGAGCAGTTCTTC. Translation gives CASSVALSSAGGPNEQFF.

The J gene is TRBJ2-1, the V gene TRBV7-3; 9 bases match TRBD1. This CDR3 contains 15 residues. The junction had 7 bases not matched to a gene; V was cut back by 5 bases and J by 5 bases. Germline CDR1 and CDR2: SGHTA and FQGTGA. As DNA, the CDR3 is TGTGCCAGCAGCCCTACAGGGGGCGCCAACAATGAGCAGTTCTTC. Translated, it gives CASSPTGGANNEQFF.

This sequence joins TRBV10-1 and TRBJ2-7; 9 nucleotides match TRBD2. Looked up from germline, CDR1 is WNHNN and CDR2 is SYGVQD (reference sequence). This CDR3 has 15 residues. Losses at the gene ends were 3 bases for V and 3 bases for J; bases not matched to a gene: 6. The CDR3 nucleotides read TGCGCCAGCAGTGATTGGCGGGAGGGTAACTACGAGCAGTACTTC. Encoded protein: CASSDWREGNYEQYF.